This T cell receptor beta chain was sequenced for a study of blood T cells in healthy people across ages (dated by TCRdb to 2014 to 2015). About the investigation overall: Template switching captured roughly one uniquely barcoded TCR beta cDNA molecule per two T cells in model experiments. Using deep sequencing normalized with unique cDNA molecular identifiers, the study measured how TCR beta repertoire diversity changes with age. Donors were grouped into four age groups: young (average approximately 15 years), middle-aged (39), aged (around 62) and long-lived (around 82). To avoid experimental bias, donors of different ages were randomly spread across the sequencing lanes. Using the same blood draw, the study looked at two additional independent replicas of 1 million unique cDNA reads for two donors, one aged 18 to 30 and the other aged 80 or older. General study outcomes and caveats: The CMV infection status of donors was not known, potentially confounding age-related changes in expanded clonotypes. Estimates of total diversity based on one million sequenced T cells were regarded as lower bounds and as underestimates. Observed TCR beta diversity per million T cells fell roughly linearly with age, and a significant reduction was already apparent by age approximately 41. Compared with the aged group, the long-lived group had more naive CD4+ T cells, fewer expanded clones and increased TCR diversity, suggesting age selection. The percentage of naive T cells measured by flow cytometry correlated strongly with observed TCR beta diversity. Because profiling used bulk unsorted PBMCs, naive and antigen-experienced compartments could not be compared conclusively.

A distance of 22 bases separates the germline ends of V and J, which lose 6 bases and 11 bases respectively. The CDR3 covers 14 residues, taking in both the cysteine and the phenylalanine. Kept here is only the CDR3 DNA, which spans 42 bases and is read in frame from base 1. The germline V gene yields MDHEN for CDR1 and SYDVKM for CDR2. Libraries were prepared through 5' RACE. The instrument given in TCRdb is Illumina HiSeq 2500. A second PCR of roughly 7 to 11 cycles was performed with a sample-barcoded 5' primer and a J-beta primer mix. A unique molecular identifier was introduced onto each TCR beta cDNA molecule by a template-switch 5' adaptor carrying 12 random nucleotides. Each sample yielded at least 2.5 million CDR3-containing paired-end reads. The Mint cDNA synthesis kit, primed by a TRBC-specific oligonucleotide, was used to synthesize first-strand cDNA from all RNA. After uracil-DNA glycosylase treatment, a first 18-cycle PCR used universal primers M1SS and BC2_uni_R on all cDNA. As for how the authors treated the data: Each sample was normalized by randomly selecting 1 million high-quality reads, each carrying a distinct molecular identifier. Instead of being binned into consensus sequences, reads with shared molecular identifiers were discarded. CDR3 identification, clonotype clustering and error correction used MiTCR with a Q25 quality threshold and the strictest error-elimination algorithm. A nonparametric unseen species model with Euler transformation was used to estimate lower-bound total TCR beta diversity. TCRdb's own reprocessing of the public reads used fastp at Q25 and MiXCR and kept productive beta chains. Rows are unified per CDR3 protein, each entry keeping the most common DNA and genes. Here the V and J calls rest on TCRdb's processing, not on the authors' analysis. The sample contains 1.5 million to 1.8 million distinct CDR3 sequences, 35% to 45% of them found a single time. The ten largest clonotypes hold over 3.5% of the sample.

The donors were roughly 40 Caucasian individuals from Russia, aged roughly 6 to 100 years, who were systemically healthy. Roughly 9 milliliters of peripheral blood were drawn from each donor into EDTA-treated Vacutainer tubes. Ficoll-Paque density-gradient centrifugation was used to isolate PBMCs, with at least 6 million per sample. Trizol reagent was used to extract total RNA from the PBMCs, yielding at least 6 micrograms per sample. The percentages of naive CD45RAhigh/CD27high T cells were determined by flow cytometry on a PBMC aliquot from every donor. This clonotype was observed once. Its antigen has not been determined. No clone much larger than this one lies a single base away; base qualities are absent.

The V gene is TRBV28 and the J gene is TRBJ2-5, with a tentative D gene TRBD1 over 6 matching bases. The TCR comes from a woman under 30 in good health. Sequencing was done on a sample of blood. The CDR3 reads CASRLRGSYNEQYF. The bases read TGTGCCAGCAGGCTCAGGGGCTCCTACAATGAGCAGTACTTC.